The clone carrying this T cell receptor beta chain came up once. The data stem from a study of blood T cell repertoires in COVID-19. Overall study context: The study drew acute and convalescent COVID-19 samples from the United States, Italy and Spain. Sample material is recorded as cDNA or gDNA derived from T cells, B-cell-depleted T cells, or PBMCs.

In the original analysis: Counts of nucleated cells, estimated from reference gene primer amplification, were obtained. TCRdb's copy holds only in-frame clones and misses some; the assay was immunoSEQ multiplex PCR. V and J calls and clone size are copied from that table; D and trimming were computed from the DNA. Seen here are under 200,000 clones, around four fifths observed once, and the top ten hold less than 20%. The ends were cut back, 6 bases at V and 5 bases at J, with 8 bases in the middle. CDR1 is ENHRY and CDR2 is SYGVKD in the germline V gene. The CDR3 totals 13 residues. This chain joins TRBV10-3 and TRBJ1-6; TRBD1 might be the D (5 bases). The source is a woman between 65 and 79 years old who had recovered from COVID-19. The material sequenced was peripheral blood. The CDR3 region has the DNA TGTGCCATCAGCCCGGGGGATAATTCACCCCTCCACTTT. Encoded protein: CAISPGDNSPLHF.